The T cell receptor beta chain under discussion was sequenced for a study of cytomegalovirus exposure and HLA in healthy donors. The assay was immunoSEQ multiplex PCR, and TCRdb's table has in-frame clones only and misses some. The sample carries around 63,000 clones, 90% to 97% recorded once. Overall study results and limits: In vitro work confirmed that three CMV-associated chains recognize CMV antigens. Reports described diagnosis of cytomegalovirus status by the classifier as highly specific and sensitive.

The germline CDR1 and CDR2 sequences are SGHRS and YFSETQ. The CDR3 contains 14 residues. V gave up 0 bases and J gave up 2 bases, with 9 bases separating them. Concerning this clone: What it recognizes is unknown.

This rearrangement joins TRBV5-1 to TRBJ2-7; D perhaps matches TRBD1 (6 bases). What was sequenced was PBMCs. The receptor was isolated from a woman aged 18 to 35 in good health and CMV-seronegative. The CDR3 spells CASSLGTAAYEQYF. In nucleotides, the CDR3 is TGCGCCAGCAGCTTGGGGACAGCAGCCTACGAGCAGTACTTC. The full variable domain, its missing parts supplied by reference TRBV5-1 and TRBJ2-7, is KAGVTQTPRYLIKTRGQQVTLSCSPISGHRSVSWYQQTPGQGLQFLFEYFSETQRNKGNFPGRFSGRQFSNSRSEMNVSTLELGDSALYLCASSLGTAAYEQYFGPGTRLTVT.